This TCR beta chain was observed in a study of T cell repertoires in cytomegalovirus infection. In the study overall: An indication of both CMV infection and matching HLA type came from public TCR beta signatures.

To note about this clonotype: Its antigen is still unknown.

TCRdb recomputed calls from the reads with MiXCR, one row per CDR3 protein. The repertoire consists of roughly 320,000 distinct CDR3 sequences, with over 7.5% occurring once and the leading ten covering approximately 4.5%. Study-wide results and limits: Ex vivo responses were dominated by HLA-C-restricted CMV-specific TCR beta clonotypes.

CDR1 and CDR2 from the germline V gene are MNHEY and SMNVEV (reference sequence). The CDR3 is 15 amino acids. Trimming removed 6 bases from V and 5 bases from J, with 20 bases in between. The sample consisted of PBMCs. The TCR comes from a human donor in good health (CMV status not recorded). Some clones in this sample may be carry-over from other donors' samples. The rearrangement links TRBV27 to TRBJ2-7, with D perhaps given as TRBD1 or TRBD2 (6 bases each). The CDR3 coding sequence is TGTGCCAGCAGCCATAGGGACACCTCGGGGGACGAGCAGTACTTC. It specifies CASSHRDTSGDEQYF.